These 18 T cell receptor beta chains were sequenced from one sample in a study of T cells in Graves' hyperthyroidism and ophthalmopathy. Researchers amplified the TCR beta CDR3 regions from RNA transcripts. TCR CDR3 regions were first amplified by RT-PCR with HTBI primers. MiXCR, run by TCRdb on the multiplex PCR reads, gives a single entry per CDR3 protein. This table holds hundreds of thousands of distinct CDR3 sequences, 30% to 40% found once. Sequenced: blood. These receptors were taken from a woman aged 40 to 49 with Graves' hyperthyroidism.

Ten or more counts support this clonotype. The chain uses TRBV29-1 and TRBJ1-2; no clear D. This CDR3 spans 12 amino acids. Trimming removed 6 bases at V and 4 bases at J, with 12 bases between. Germline CDR1 reads SQVTM; CDR2 reads ANQGSEA. DNA of the CDR3: TGCAGCGTCGCCAATATAATCTATGGCTACACCTTC. Its translation: CSVANIIYGYTF.

J is TRBJ2-1 and V is TRBV19; the match to TRBD1 covers 8 bases. Germline values: CDR1 LNHDA, CDR2 SQIVND (reference sequence). This CDR3 has 16 amino acids. V trimming: 3 bases; J trimming: 5 bases; junction bases outside the gene matches: 9. The CDR3 here is CASSIRVGTGDNEQFF. CDR3 nucleotide sequence: TGTGCCAGTAGTATTAGGGTCGGGACAGGAGACAATGAGCAGTTCTTC.

This chain connects TRBV14 to TRBJ2-7; 7 positions agree with TRBD2. Germline loops: CDR1 SGHDN, CDR2 FVKESK. The length of the CDR3 is 15 residues. Trimming took 8 bases from V and 7 from J; bases not matched to a gene: 17. Here the CDR3 reads CASSPLERGPGEQYF. The CDR3 nucleotides read TGTGCCAGCTCCCCCCTAGAGCGGGGCCCGGGGGAGCAGTACTTC.

A few counts support this clonotype. At one end the junction does not follow the germline gene, possibly because of a read error. The V and J genes are TRBV7-9 and TRBJ2-7; D is possibly TRBD1 (6 bases). Germline lookup yields CDR1 SEHNR and CDR2 FQNEAQ (reference sequence). There are 17 residues in the CDR3. In DNA form, the CDR3 reads TGCGCCAGCAGCCAGGCCCCGACTTCGGAGACAGGCTACGAGCAGTACTTC. It specifies CASSQAPTSETGYEQYF.

The V and J genes are TRBV6-1 and TRBJ1-5; maybe TRBD1 (5 bases). Germline values: CDR1 MNHNS, CDR2 SASEGT. The V gene lost 2 bases and the J gene lost 0 bases, with 8 bases spanning the gap. The CDR3 contains 15 residues. The CDR3 nucleotides are TGTGCCAGCAGTGAAATGGGGGTTAGCAATCAGCCCCAGCATTTT. Amino acid sequence: CASSEMGVSNQPQHF.

Ten or more counts support this clonotype. The V and J genes are TRBV4-1 and TRBJ1-5; D possibly corresponds to TRBD1 (5 bases). Germline CDR1 is MGHRA and CDR2 is YSYEKL. This CDR3 comprises 16 residues. With 1 base removed from V and 0 bases from J, the gap between germline ends came to 10 bases. In DNA, the CDR3 is TGCGCCAGCAGCCAAGTAAGGGGAAGTAGCAATCAGCCCCAGCATTTT. Translation: CASSQVRGSSNQPQHF.

The rearrangement links TRBV5-8 to TRBJ2-7; 9 bases line up with TRBD1. The CDR3 is 14 residues long. Germline V lookup: CDR1 SGHTS, CDR2 YDEGEE. J was trimmed by 7 bases and V by 5 bases; bases with no gene match: 10. This CDR3 reads CASRKVQGAGEQYF. CDR3 DNA: TGTGCCAGCAGGAAAGTACAGGGGGCTGGGGAGCAGTACTTC.

V is TRBV10-3 and J is TRBJ1-6; D may be TRBD1 (5 bases). Trimming pared 3 bases from V and 5 bases from J, leaving 14 bases between. Germline lookup yields CDR1 ENHRY and CDR2 SYGVKD. CDR3 length equals 16 residues. CDR3 bases: TGTGCCATCAGTGATGGACTAGCGGGGGATAATTCACCCCTCCACTTT. Its translation: CAISDGLAGDNSPLHF.

This clonotype was seen repeatedly, ten times or more. The chain employs TRBV10-3 and TRBJ1-6; D may be TRBD1 (5 bases). Germline V lookup: CDR1 ENHRY, CDR2 SYGVKD. Between the trimmed V and J ends, which lost 10 bases and 5 bases, there was a span of 12 bases. CDR3 length: 13 amino acids. As DNA, the CDR3 is TGTGCCACCAGGGAGGGGCATAATTCACCCCTCCACTTT. Its protein is CATREGHNSPLHF.

This clonotype was seen many times. The chain employs TRBV7-9 and TRBJ2-7; the match to TRBD2 covers 8 bases. The CDR3 has 14 residues. CDR1 SEHNR and CDR2 FQNEAQ come from the germline V gene (reference sequence). V trimming: 2 bases; J trimming: 2 bases; junction bases outside the gene matches: 2. CDR3 sequence: CASSLTSGAYEQYF. The CDR3 DNA reads as TGTGCCAGCAGCTTAACTAGCGGCGCCTACGAGCAGTACTTC.

The table lists this clonotype with many counts. The chain recombines TRBV29-1 with TRBJ1-2, with a possible D match to TRBD1 (6 bases). Germline V gene lookup returns CDR1 SQVTM and CDR2 ANQGSEA. The V end lost 2 bases, the J end lost 4 bases, and 14 bases lay between the germline ends. The length of the CDR3 is 14 residues. The CDR3 loop reads CSVESGEGSYGYTF. CDR3 bases: TGCAGCGTTGAATCAGGGGAGGGGAGCTATGGCTACACCTTC. The full variable domain, its missing parts supplied by reference TRBV29-1 and TRBJ1-2, is SAVISQKPSRDICQRGTSLTIQCQVDSQVTMMFWYRQQPGQSLTLIATANQGSEATYESGFVIDKFPISRPNLTFSTLTVSNMSPEDSSIYLCSVESGEGSYGYTFGSGTRLTVV.

This chain joins TRBV6-5 and TRBJ1-6, with TRBD1 matching 12 bases. V trimming: 2 bases; J trimming: 8 bases; junction bases outside the gene matches: 16. The length of the CDR3 is 20 residues. CDR1 is MNHEY and CDR2 is SVGAGI in the germline V gene. CDR3 region: CASSYPRSGTGGFGDSPLHF. In DNA form, the CDR3 reads TGTGCCAGCAGTTACCCGCGATCGGGGACAGGGGGCTTCGGGGATTCACCCCTCCACTTT.

This clonotype was observed at least ten times. CDR3 sequence reads: CSATGGADSPLHF. The CDR3 DNA reads as TGCAGTGCTACGGGGGGCGCGGATTCACCCCTCCACTTT. The chain couples TRBV20-1 to TRBJ1-6; D is possibly TRBD1 (6 bases). Trimming took 4 bases from V and 8 from J, leaving 12 bases between them. From germline, CDR1 is DFQATT and CDR2 SNEGSKA (reference sequence). CDR3 size: 13 residues.

For this clonotype: This may stem from a read error, because a much larger clone lies one nucleotide away. The V gene is TRBV7-8, the J gene TRBJ1-5, with D unclear. The CDR3 loop spans 17 amino acids. From germline, CDR1 is SGHVS and CDR2 FQNEAQ. V gave up 2 bases and J gave up 3 bases, with 17 bases separating them. CDR3 loop: CASSLNGDIRNNQPQHF. Here the CDR3 DNA reads TGTGCCAGCAGCTTAAACGGAGACATACGGAACAATCAGCCCCAGCATTTT. The complete variable domain, with remaining parts taken from reference TRBV7-8 and TRBJ1-5, reads GAGVSQSPRYKVAKRGQDVALRCDPISGHVSLFWYQQALGQGPEFLTYFQNEAQLDKSGLPSDRFFAERPEGSVSTLKIQRTQQEDSAVYLCASSLNGDIRNNQPQHFGDGTRLSIL.

This clonotype occurred a few times. This chain connects TRBV20-1 to TRBJ1-2, with 7 bases aligning to TRBD1. The V gene's germline CDR1 is DFQATT and CDR2 SNEGSKA (reference sequence). The CDR3 length is 15 residues. The trim removed 3 bases at V and 8 bases at J, leaving 15 bases unmatched. The CDR3 DNA sequence: TGCAGTGCTAGTCGACAGGGCGCTTCTCTTGTGGGCTACACCTTC. This gives the protein CSASRQGASLVGYTF.

This clonotype was detected ten times or more. The gene calls are TRBV29-1 and TRBJ1-1; 7 bases map to TRBD1. After removal of 7 bases from V and 1 base from J, the junction contained 3 bases not matched to a gene. Germline lookup yields CDR1 SQVTM and CDR2 ANQGSEA. The CDR3 runs to 12 residues. CDR3 DNA sequence: TGCAGCGGGGACAGTACGAACACTGAAGCTTTCTTT. Amino acid sequence: CSGDSTNTEAFF.

The chain employs TRBV7-3 and TRBJ2-3; the D is unclear. The length of the CDR3 is 13 residues. Germline V gene sequence: CDR1 SGHTA, CDR2 FQGTGA. The V and J ends lost 3 bases and 4 bases respectively, with 8 bases between them. The CDR3 loop reads CASSFLGSDTQYF. CDR3 nucleotide sequence: TGTGCCAGCAGCTTTCTAGGTTCAGATACGCAGTATTTT.

For this clonotype: At one end the junction does not follow the germline gene, possibly because of a read error. The CDR3 DNA is TGCGCCACCAGTGATTCCTTCACCCGGGTTAACTATGGCTACACCTTC. It specifies CATSDSFTRVNYGYTF. This rearrangement joins TRBV24-1 to TRBJ1-2; D is uncertain. The CDR3 loop spans 16 amino acids. Germline V lookup: CDR1 KGHDR, CDR2 SFDVKD.